This T cell receptor beta chain was captured by sequencing in a study of cytomegalovirus exposure and HLA in healthy donors. Study-wide results and caveats: Solely CMV serostatus was available to characterize immune exposure. Analyzed later, most CMV-associated TCR beta chains appeared HLA-restricted.

With 60 Vbeta and 13 Jbeta primers, the PCR was carried out. Using immunoSEQ multiplex PCR, the repertoire was profiled, and TCRdb retains in-frame clones only, with some absent. Seen here are approximately 110,000 clones, 77% observed once, and the top ten hold less than 4%. Comment on this clone: The antigen is unknown.

Trimming removed 4 bases at V and 7 bases at J, with 11 bases between. Germline lookup yields CDR1 MGHRA and CDR2 YSYEKL. The CDR3 sequence is 13 residues long. The sample consisted of PBMCs. This chain uses TRBV4-1 with TRBJ1-5; the D gene is possibly TRBD1 (5 bases). The source of this sequence is a human donor in good health. CDR3 amino acids: CASSRQRGQPQHF. CDR3 nucleotide sequence: TGCGCCAGCAGCCGACAAAGGGGCCAGCCCCAGCATTTT.